This is a list of T cell receptor beta chains from one sample in a study of OX40 agonist ivuxolimab in advanced cancers. Profiled with immunoSEQ multiplex PCR; TCRdb holds only in-frame clones, not every one. The sample holds under 40,000 clones; about 70% are singletons and the top ten take roughly 18%. Sequenced material: CD4+ or CD8+ T cells sorted from blood, taken in a trial of the OX40 agonist ivuxolimab. The receptors here all came from an adult with an advanced solid tumor such as melanoma, head and neck, liver or kidney cancer. The conserved cysteine and the conserved F or W are not part of the CDR3 here. Each record gives: V gene, J gene, CDR3 protein.

V: TRBV19
J: TRBJ2-2
CDR3: ASSIEGPTGTNTGELF

V: TRBV29-1
J: TRBJ1-2
CDR3: SVDSHGYT

V: TRBV7-2
J: TRBJ1-1
CDR3: ASSLEGTANTEAF

V: TRBV29-1
J: TRBJ2-1
CDR3: SGGTGEGGEQF

V: TRBV27
J: TRBJ1-1
CDR3: ATRTGGTEAF

V: TRBV6-1
J: TRBJ1-5
CDR3: ASSPDANQPQH

V: TRBV7-9
J: TRBJ1-1
CDR3: ASSPGQGTEAF

V: TRBV11-3
J: TRBJ2-1
CDR3: ASSLAGGPYNEQF

V: TRBV30
J: TRBJ2-7
CDR3: AWSTDRTNPYEQY

V: TRBV19
J: TRBJ1-1
CDR3: ASSIGGEAF

V: TRBV7-8
J: TRBJ2-7
CDR3: ASSPLSVAGPYEQY

V: TRBV7-2
J: TRBJ2-4
CDR3: ASSLQSLGNIQY

V: TRBV13
J: TRBJ2-7
CDR3: ASSFNYEQY

V: TRBV19
J: TRBJ1-3
CDR3: ATLALTRADTIY

V: TRBV7-8
J: TRBJ2-7
CDR3: ASSPRGGLSYEQY

V: TRBV9
J: TRBJ2-1
CDR3: ASSVISGSYNEQF

V: TRBV7-9
J: TRBJ1-1
CDR3: ASSSVEGNTEAF

V: TRBV6-6
J: TRBJ2-1
CDR3: ASSDTIYNEQF

V: TRBV10-3
J: TRBJ2-1
CDR3: AISESLRVGDEQF

V: TRBV11-2
J: TRBJ1-3
CDR3: ASSLNFLIY

V: TRBV9
J: TRBJ2-1
CDR3: ASSLTGNEQF

V: TRBV2
J: TRBJ2-3
CDR3: ASSEQGQGAGTQY

V: TRBV6-6
J: TRBJ2-2
CDR3: ASSKLQGSDTGELF

V: TRBV7-6
J: TRBJ2-3
CDR3: ASSLVLAGGKSTDTQY

V: TRBV6-4
J: TRBJ2-3
CDR3: ASSDSTGGPDTQY

V: TRBV15
J: TRBJ2-3
CDR3: ATGRVAAGGTDTQY

V: TRBV4-1
J: TRBJ2-1
CDR3: ASSQDLAQTLRQF

V: TRBV29-1
J: TRBJ1-1
CDR3: SGRQGGLPEAF

V: TRBV5-1
J: TRBJ1-4
CDR3: ASSLAGTANEKLF

V: TRBV7-2
J: TRBJ2-1
CDR3: ASSWDSLIYNEQF

V: TRBV5-4
J: TRBJ1-4
CDR3: ASSGLGEKLF

V: TRBV7-2
J: TRBJ1-3
CDR3: ASSWDTLIRNTIY

V: TRBV5-6
J: TRBJ1-2
CDR3: ASSLDRVNYGYT

V: TRBV6-5
J: TRBJ1-4
CDR3: ASSYTNRGLEKLF

V: TRBV5-8
J: TRBJ2-5
CDR3: ASSRNPTGGETQY